These 20 T cell receptor beta chains were all obtained from the same sample, sequenced in a study of blood T cell repertoires in COVID-19. TCRdb's copy holds only in-frame clones and misses some; the assay was immunoSEQ multiplex PCR. The profile shows over 120,000 clones, around nine tenths of them singletons. Source material: peripheral blood. Receptors were obtained from a woman aged 50 to 65 with active or convalescent COVID-19.

This chain joins TRBV11-3 and TRBJ1-5; 7 bases agree with TRBD1. The germline gives CDR1 SGHNT, CDR2 YENEEA. With V trimmed by 11 bases and J by 0 bases, 16 bases remained unmatched. The CDR3 runs to 17 residues. Here the CDR3 reads CALRGAGEDYSNQPQHF. DNA for the CDR3: TGTGCCCTCAGGGGGGCAGGGGAGGATTATAGCAATCAGCCCCAGCATTTT.

CDR3 sequence reads: CASSLRTGGSYEQYF. The CDR3 DNA reads TGTGCCAGCAGCTTACGGACAGGGGGCTCCTACGAGCAGTACTTC. The V and J genes are TRBV7-8 and TRBJ2-7; 10 nucleotides match TRBD1. V gave up 2 bases and J gave up 0 bases; unmatched junction bases: 1. The CDR3 has 15 amino acids. Germline V gives CDR1 SGHVS, CDR2 FQNEAQ.

The chain has TRBV30 and TRBJ2-3; the D gene is possibly TRBD1 (6 bases). In germline, CDR1 is GTSNPN, CDR2 SVGIG (reference sequence). This CDR3 spans 14 amino acids. The V end was cut by 3 bases, the J end by 5 bases, with 15 bases between. The CDR3 region has the DNA TGTGCCTGGAGACAGGACAGTGGAAAAGATACGCAGTATTTT. Translating it yields CAWRQDSGKDTQYF.

This chain uses TRBV6-5 with TRBJ2-1; 8 bases are a match to TRBD1. V dropped 0 bases and J dropped 9; count of bases not matched to a gene: 7. Germline V gene sequence: CDR1 MNHEY, CDR2 SVGAGI. CDR3 length equals 15 residues. This chain's CDR3 is CASSYSGTGHGEQFF. CDR3 DNA sequence: TGTGCCAGCAGTTACTCAGGGACAGGTCATGGTGAGCAGTTCTTC.

The gene calls are TRBV5-1 and TRBJ1-6, with 9 bases matching TRBD1. Germline V gene data show CDR1 as SGHRS and CDR2 as YFSETQ. The CDR3 contains 19 residues. The V gene end was trimmed by 3 bases and the J gene end by 9 bases; junction bases not matched to a gene: 19. CDR3 protein: CASSSGPRQGVFTVSPLHF. The CDR3 DNA sequence: TGCGCCAGCAGCTCGGGGCCTAGACAGGGGGTTTTCACGGTTTCACCCCTCCACTTT. The whole variable domain, remainder taken from reference TRBV5-1 and TRBJ1-6, is KAGVTQTPRYLIKTRGQQVTLSCSPISGHRSVSWYQQTPGQGLQFLFEYFSETQRNKGNFPGRFSGRQFSNSRSEMNVSTLELGDSALYLCASSSGPRQGVFTVSPLHFGNGTRLTVT.

This clone was seen a handful of times. This chain joins TRBV6-5 and TRBJ2-7, with D possibly TRBD2 on 7 matching bases. Germline loops: CDR1 MNHEY, CDR2 SVGAGI. The CDR3 covers 14 residues. Trimming took 6 bases from V and 2 from J, leaving 14 bases between them. This CDR3 is CASRSGGPAYEQYF. The CDR3 nucleotides are TGTGCCAGCAGATCCGGGGGGCCGGCCTACGAGCAGTACTTC.

The rearrangement joins TRBV18 to TRBJ1-3; tentative D call: TRBD1 (6 bases). The CDR3 sequence is 16 residues long. V lost 6 bases and J 2 bases, leaving 17 bases between the germline ends. The germline gives CDR1 KGHSH, CDR2 LQKENI. CDR3 sequence reads: CASSLGQLETGNTIYF. CDR3 sequence (DNA): TGTGCCAGCTCCCTAGGACAGCTAGAAACTGGAAACACCATATATTTT.

The chain joins TRBV29-1 to TRBJ1-1, with D tentatively TRBD1 (5 bases). V was trimmed by 7 bases and J by 2 bases, leaving 11 bases between them. The germline gives CDR1 SQVTM, CDR2 ANQGSEA. The length of the CDR3 is 12 residues. In nucleotides, the CDR3 is TGCAGCGCACACCAGGGAAACACTGAAGCTTTCTTT. This sequence encodes CSAHQGNTEAFF.

The chain couples TRBV6-5 to TRBJ1-6; D unresolved. The germline V gene has CDR1 MNHEY and CDR2 SVGAGI. The CDR3 is 14 residues long. V lost 10 bases and J 0 bases, leaving 10 bases between the germline ends. The CDR3 bases are TGTGCCACAGGAAAGAGCTCCTATAATTCACCCCTCCACTTT. Translation gives CATGKSSYNSPLHF.

This clone was detected only a few times. This sequence joins TRBV4-1 and TRBJ1-6; D is perhaps TRBD1 (6 bases). V lost 5 bases to trimming and J lost 8 bases, with 22 bases between them. The germline V gene has CDR1 MGHRA and CDR2 YSYEKL. This CDR3 contains 17 residues. CDR3 sequence reads: CASSRTGTSGGDSPLHF. CDR3 nucleotide sequence: TGCGCCAGCAGCAGGACCGGGACATCGGGAGGGGATTCACCCCTCCACTTT.

The chain has TRBV19 and TRBJ1-5; possible D gene TRBD1, 5 bases. Germline loops: CDR1 LNHDA, CDR2 SQIVND (reference sequence). V lost 6 bases, J lost 3 bases, and 15 bases lay in between. The CDR3 length is 15 residues. The chain's CDR3 is CASSYQGTNNQPQHF. Here the CDR3 DNA reads TGTGCCAGTAGCTATCAGGGAACCAACAATCAGCCCCAGCATTTT.

There are a few counts of this clone. The chain combines TRBV7-6 with TRBJ2-2, with 13 bases fitting TRBD2. The CDR3 consists of 17 residues. V shed 3 bases, J shed 2 bases, and the junction held 3 bases outside the gene matches. The germline V gene has CDR1 SGHVS and CDR2 FNYEAQ. DNA for the CDR3: TGTGCCAGCAGCTTCACTAGCGGGAGGGCCAACACCGGGGAGCTGTTTTTT. It codes for CASSFTSGRANTGELFF.

This clone was seen only once. The chain couples TRBV6-1 to TRBJ2-7, with 13 nucleotides matching TRBD2. The ends lost 3 bases at V and 6 bases at J; junction bases unmatched: 8. The germline CDR1 and CDR2 sequences are MNHNS and SASEGT. CDR3 length equals 16 residues. The CDR3 nucleotides read TGTGCCAGCAGTGAGCGACTAGCGGGAGGTCGGGTCGAGCAGTACTTC. Translated, it gives CASSERLAGGRVEQYF.

The chain has TRBV6-2 or TRBV6-3 and TRBJ2-5, with a tentative D call TRBD2 (7 bases). Germline loops: CDR1 MNHEY, CDR2 SVGEGT. Trimming took off 4 bases at V and 2 bases at J, with 17 bases between the two ends. CDR3 length: 16 residues. In DNA, the CDR3 is TGTGCCAGCAGTTCCGGGCCGGGGAGGGGGCAAGAGACCCAGTACTTC. It codes for CASSSGPGRGQETQYF.

This clone was picked up a small number of times. The chain uses TRBV3-1 (or the pseudogene TRBV3-2) and TRBJ1-1; D perhaps matches TRBD1 (5 bases). Trimming left V 0 bases short and J 8 bases short, with 10 bases between. The CDR3 consists of 13 residues. Germline V gives CDR1 LGHDT, CDR2 YNNKEL (reference sequence). CDR3 nucleotides: TGTGCCAGCAGCCAAGAAAGGAGGGGCGAAGCTTTCTTT. It specifies CASSQERRGEAFF.

V and J are TRBV14 and TRBJ2-5; D is undetermined. V lost 1 base to trimming and J lost 4 bases, with 4 bases between them. This CDR3 region has 12 residues. Germline V gene data show CDR1 as SGHDN and CDR2 as FVKESK. CDR3 sequence: CASSQVAETQYF. The CDR3 DNA is TGTGCCAGCAGCCAAGTAGCAGAGACCCAGTACTTC.

This clone has only one observation. The chain uses TRBV7-3 and TRBJ2-7; 15 bases match TRBD2. V shed 5 bases, J shed 11 bases, and the junction held 7 bases outside the gene matches. This CDR3 region has 14 residues. Germline loops: CDR1 SGHTA, CDR2 FQGTGA. CDR3 in DNA: TGTGCCAGCAGCCCGGGACTAGCGGGAGGCCCAAAGTACTTC. Translated, it gives CASSPGLAGGPKYF.

The rearrangement uses TRBV12-5 and TRBJ2-2; maybe TRBD2 (5 bases). CDR1 is LGHNT, CDR2 FRNRAP, per germline. The length of the CDR3 is 15 residues. V was pared by 2 bases and J by 5 bases, with 12 bases between. The CDR3 is CASGLFGSLTGELFF. CDR3 bases: TGTGCTAGTGGTTTGTTTGGGAGTTTAACCGGGGAGCTGTTTTTT.

This chain connects TRBV6-5 to TRBJ1-2, with 8 positions matching TRBD1. J was trimmed by 4 bases and V by 0 bases; bases with no gene match: 4. Germline CDR1 and CDR2: MNHEY and SVGAGI. The CDR3 loop spans 15 amino acids. The CDR3 region has the DNA TGTGCCAGCAGTTACTCGGCCGGACAGGGCTATGGCTACACCTTC. It encodes CASSYSAGQGYGYTF.

V and J are TRBV4-3 and TRBJ1-2; D is unresolved. V lost 0 bases and J lost 5, with 10 bases in between. This CDR3 contains 14 residues. Germline assignment: CDR1 LGHNA and CDR2 YSLEER. CDR3: CASSQDHVFYGYTF. The CDR3 DNA is TGCGCCAGCAGCCAAGACCATGTTTTTTATGGCTACACCTTC.